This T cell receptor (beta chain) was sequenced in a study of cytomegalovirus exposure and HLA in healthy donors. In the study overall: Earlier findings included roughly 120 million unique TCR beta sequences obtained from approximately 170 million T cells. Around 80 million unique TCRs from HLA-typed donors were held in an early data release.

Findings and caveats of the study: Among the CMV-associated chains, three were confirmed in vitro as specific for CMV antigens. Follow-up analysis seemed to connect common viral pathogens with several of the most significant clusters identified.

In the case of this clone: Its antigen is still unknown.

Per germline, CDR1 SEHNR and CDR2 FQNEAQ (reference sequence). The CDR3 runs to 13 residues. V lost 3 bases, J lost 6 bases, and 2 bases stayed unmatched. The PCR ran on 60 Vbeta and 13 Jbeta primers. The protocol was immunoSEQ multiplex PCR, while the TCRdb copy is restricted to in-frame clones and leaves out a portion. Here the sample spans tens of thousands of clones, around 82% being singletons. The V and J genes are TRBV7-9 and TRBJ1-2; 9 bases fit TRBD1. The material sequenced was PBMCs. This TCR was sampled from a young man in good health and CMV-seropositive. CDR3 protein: CASSLGQGNGYTF. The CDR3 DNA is TGTGCCAGCAGCTTGGGACAGGGTAATGGCTACACCTTC. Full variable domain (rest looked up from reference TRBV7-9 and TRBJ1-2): DTGVSQNPRHKITKRGQNVTFRCDPISEHNRLYWYRQTLGQGPEFLTYFQNEAQLEKSRLLSDRFSAERPKGSFSTLEIQRTEQGDSAMYLCASSLGQGNGYTFGSGTRLTVV.